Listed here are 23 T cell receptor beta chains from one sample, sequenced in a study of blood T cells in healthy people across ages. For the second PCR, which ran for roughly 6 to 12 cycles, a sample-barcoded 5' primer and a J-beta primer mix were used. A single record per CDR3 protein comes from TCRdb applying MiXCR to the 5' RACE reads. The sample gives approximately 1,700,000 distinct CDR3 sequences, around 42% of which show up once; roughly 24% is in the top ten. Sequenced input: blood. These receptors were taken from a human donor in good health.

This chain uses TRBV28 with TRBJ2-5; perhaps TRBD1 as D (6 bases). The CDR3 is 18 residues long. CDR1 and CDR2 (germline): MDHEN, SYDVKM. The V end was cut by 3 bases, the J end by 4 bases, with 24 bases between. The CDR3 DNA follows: TGTGCCAGCAGTTTCCGCCTAGGGGGACAAGAACCCCCAGAGACCCAGTACTTC. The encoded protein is CASSFRLGGQEPPETQYF. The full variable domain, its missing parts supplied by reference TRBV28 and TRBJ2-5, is DVKVTQSSRYLVKRTGEKVFLECVQDMDHENMFWYRQDPGLGLRLIYFSYDVKMKEKGDIPEGYSVSREKKERFSLILESASTNQTSMYLCASSFRLGGQEPPETQYFGPGTRLLVL.

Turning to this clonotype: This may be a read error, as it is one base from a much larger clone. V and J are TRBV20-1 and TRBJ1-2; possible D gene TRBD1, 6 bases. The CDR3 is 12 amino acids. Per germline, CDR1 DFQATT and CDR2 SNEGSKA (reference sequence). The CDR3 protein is CRATEGVYGYTF. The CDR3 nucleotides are TGCAGGGCAACTGAGGGGGTCTATGGCTACACCTTC.

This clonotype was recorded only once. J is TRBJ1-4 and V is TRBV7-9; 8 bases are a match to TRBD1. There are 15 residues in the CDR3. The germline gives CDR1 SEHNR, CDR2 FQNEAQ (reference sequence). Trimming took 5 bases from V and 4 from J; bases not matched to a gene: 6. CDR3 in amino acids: CASSRQGNYNEKLFF. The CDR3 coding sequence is TGTGCCAGCAGCCGACAGGGGAATTATAATGAAAAACTGTTTTTT.

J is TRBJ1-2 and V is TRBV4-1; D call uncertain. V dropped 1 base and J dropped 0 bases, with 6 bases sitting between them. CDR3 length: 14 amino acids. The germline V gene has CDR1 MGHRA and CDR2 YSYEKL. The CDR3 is CASSQGRPNYGYTF. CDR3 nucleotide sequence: TGCGCCAGCAGCCAAGGCAGACCTAACTATGGCTACACCTTC.

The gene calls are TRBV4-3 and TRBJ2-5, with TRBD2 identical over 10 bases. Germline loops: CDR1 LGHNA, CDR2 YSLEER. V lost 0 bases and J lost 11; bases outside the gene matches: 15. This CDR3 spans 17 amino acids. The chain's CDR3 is CASSQDESGGEADEQYF. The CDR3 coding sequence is TGCGCCAGCAGCCAAGATGAGAGCGGGGGGGAGGCGGATGAGCAGTACTTC.

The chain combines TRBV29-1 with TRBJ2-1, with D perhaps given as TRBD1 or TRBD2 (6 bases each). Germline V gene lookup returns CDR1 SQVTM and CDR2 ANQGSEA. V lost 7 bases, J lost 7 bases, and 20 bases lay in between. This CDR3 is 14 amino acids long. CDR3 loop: CSGTGTTAGNEQFF. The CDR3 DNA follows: TGCAGCGGGACCGGGACAACGGCGGGGAATGAGCAGTTCTTC.

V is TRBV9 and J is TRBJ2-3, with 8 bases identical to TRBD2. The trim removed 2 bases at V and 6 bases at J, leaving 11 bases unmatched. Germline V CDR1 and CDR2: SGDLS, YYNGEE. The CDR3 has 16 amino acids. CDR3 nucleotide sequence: TGTGCCAGCAGCGTGGGGACTAGTGAGTTTCTGGATACGCAGTATTTT. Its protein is CASSVGTSEFLDTQYF.

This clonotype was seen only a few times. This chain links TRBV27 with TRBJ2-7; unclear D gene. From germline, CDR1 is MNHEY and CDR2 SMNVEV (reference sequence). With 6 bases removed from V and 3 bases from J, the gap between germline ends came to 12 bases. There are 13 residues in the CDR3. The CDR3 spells CASSPQPYYEQYF. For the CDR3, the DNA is TGTGCCAGCAGCCCTCAACCTTACTACGAGCAGTACTTC.

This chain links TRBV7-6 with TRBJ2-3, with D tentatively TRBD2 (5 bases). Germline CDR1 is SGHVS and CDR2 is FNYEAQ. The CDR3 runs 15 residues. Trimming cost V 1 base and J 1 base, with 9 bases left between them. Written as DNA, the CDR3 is TGTGCCAGCAGCTTAGTCGCGCGGGGCACAGATACGCAGTATTTT. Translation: CASSLVARGTDTQYF. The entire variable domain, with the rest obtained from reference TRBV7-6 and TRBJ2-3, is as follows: GAGVSQSPRYKVTKRGQDVALRCDPISGHVSLYWYRQALGQGPEFLTYFNYEAQQDKSGLPNDRFSAERPEGSISTLTIQRTEQRDSAMYRCASSLVARGTDTQYFGPGTRLTVL.

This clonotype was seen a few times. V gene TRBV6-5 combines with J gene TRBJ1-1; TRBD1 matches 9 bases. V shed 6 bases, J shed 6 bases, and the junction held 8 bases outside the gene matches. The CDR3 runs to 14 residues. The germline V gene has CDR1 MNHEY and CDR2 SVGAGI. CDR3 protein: CASRAGQGMAEAFF. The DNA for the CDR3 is TGTGCCAGCAGGGCGGGACAGGGAATGGCTGAAGCTTTCTTT.

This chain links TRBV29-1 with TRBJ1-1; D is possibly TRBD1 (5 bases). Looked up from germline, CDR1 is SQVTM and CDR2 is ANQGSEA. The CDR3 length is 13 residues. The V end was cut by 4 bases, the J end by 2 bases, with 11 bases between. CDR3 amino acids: CSVGEGANTEAFF. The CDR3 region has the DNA TGCAGCGTTGGAGAAGGGGCAAACACTGAAGCTTTCTTT.

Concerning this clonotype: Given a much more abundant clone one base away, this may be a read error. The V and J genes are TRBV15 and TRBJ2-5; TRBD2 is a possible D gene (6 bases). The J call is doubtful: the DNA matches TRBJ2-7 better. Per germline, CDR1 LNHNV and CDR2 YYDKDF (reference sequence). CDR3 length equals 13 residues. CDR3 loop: CAASAGLSYEQYF. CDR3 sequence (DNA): TGTGCCGCCAGCGCCGGACTATCCTACGAGCAGTACTTC.

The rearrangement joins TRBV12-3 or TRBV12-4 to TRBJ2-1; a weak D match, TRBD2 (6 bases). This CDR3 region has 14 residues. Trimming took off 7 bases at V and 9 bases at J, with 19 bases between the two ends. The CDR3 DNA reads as TGTGCCAGCAACTTCCCGGGCGGGGTTAGTGAGCAGTTCTTC. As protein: CASNFPGGVSEQFF.

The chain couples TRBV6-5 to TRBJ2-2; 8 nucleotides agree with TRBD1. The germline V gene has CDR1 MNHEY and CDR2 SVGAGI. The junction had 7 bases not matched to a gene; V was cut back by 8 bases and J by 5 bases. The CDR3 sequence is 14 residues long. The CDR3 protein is CASSRDRRTGELFF. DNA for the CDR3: TGTGCCAGCTCCCGGGACAGGCGAACCGGGGAGCTGTTTTTT.

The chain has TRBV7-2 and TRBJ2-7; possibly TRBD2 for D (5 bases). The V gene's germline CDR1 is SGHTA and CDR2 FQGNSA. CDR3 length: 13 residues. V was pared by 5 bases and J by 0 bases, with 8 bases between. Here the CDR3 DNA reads TGTGCCAGCAGCCAGACTACCTCCTACGAGCAGTACTTC. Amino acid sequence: CASSQTTSYEQYF.

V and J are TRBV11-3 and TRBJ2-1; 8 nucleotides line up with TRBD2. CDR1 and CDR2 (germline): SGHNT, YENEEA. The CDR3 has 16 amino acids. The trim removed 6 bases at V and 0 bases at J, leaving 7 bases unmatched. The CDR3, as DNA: TGTGCCAGCAGGTATAATGCGGGGGGCTCCTACAATGAGCAGTTCTTC. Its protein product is CASRYNAGGSYNEQFF.

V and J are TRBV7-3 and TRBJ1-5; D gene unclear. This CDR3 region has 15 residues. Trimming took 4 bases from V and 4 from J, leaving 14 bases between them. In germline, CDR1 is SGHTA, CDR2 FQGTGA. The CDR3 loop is CASSSRTPFNQPQHF. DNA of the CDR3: TGTGCCAGCAGCTCTAGGACGCCATTTAATCAGCCCCAGCATTTT.

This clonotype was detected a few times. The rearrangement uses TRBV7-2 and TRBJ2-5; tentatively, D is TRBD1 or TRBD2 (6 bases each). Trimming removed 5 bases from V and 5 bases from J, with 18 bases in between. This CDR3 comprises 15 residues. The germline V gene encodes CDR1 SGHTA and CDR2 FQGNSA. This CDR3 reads CASSVRGSGRETQYF. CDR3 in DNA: TGTGCCAGCAGCGTTAGGGGGTCAGGGAGGGAGACCCAGTACTTC.

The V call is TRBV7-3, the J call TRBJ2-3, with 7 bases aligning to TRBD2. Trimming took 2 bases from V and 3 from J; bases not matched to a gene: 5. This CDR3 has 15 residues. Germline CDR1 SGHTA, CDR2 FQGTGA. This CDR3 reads CASSLQWGGTDTQYF. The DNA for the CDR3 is TGTGCCAGCAGCTTACAATGGGGGGGGACAGATACGCAGTATTTT.

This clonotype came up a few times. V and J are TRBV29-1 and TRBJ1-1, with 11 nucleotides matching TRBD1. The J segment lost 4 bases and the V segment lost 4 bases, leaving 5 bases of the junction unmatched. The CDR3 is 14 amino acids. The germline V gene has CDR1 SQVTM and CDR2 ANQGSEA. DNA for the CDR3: TGCAGCGTTGCGGGAGGACAGGGGGCCACTGAAGCTTTCTTT. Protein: CSVAGGQGATEAFF.

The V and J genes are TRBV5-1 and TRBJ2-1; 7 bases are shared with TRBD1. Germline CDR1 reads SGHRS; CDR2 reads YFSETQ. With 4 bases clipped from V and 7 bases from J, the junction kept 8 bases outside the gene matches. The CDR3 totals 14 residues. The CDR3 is CASSAHTGDNEQFF. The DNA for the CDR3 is TGCGCCAGCAGCGCTCACACAGGGGATAATGAGCAGTTCTTC.

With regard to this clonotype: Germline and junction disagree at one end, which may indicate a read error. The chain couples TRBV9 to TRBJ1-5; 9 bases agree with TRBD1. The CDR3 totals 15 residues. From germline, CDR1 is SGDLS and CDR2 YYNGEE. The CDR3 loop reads CTSSPDRGGNQPQHF. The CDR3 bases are TGTACCAGCAGCCCGGACAGGGGAGGCAATCAGCCCCAGCATTTT.

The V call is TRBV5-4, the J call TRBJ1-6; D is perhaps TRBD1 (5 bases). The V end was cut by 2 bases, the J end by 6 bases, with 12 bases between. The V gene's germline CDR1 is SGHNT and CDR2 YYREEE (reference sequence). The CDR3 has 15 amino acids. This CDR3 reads CASSLSGPLNSPLHF. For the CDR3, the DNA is TGTGCCAGCAGCTTATCGGGACCGCTTAATTCACCCCTCCACTTT.